Given below is one TCR beta chain in context. CDR1 and CDR2 (germline): SGDLS, YYNGEE. The CDR3 has 15 amino acids. Trimming took off 4 bases at V and 7 bases at J, with 18 bases between the two ends. Indicated time point: blood 4 weeks post-SBRT, at nephrectomy. Treatment given: 15 Gy SBRT to primary tumor, nephrectomy 4 weeks later. These data are taken from a study of radiation and T cells in renal cell carcinoma. Produced via immunoSEQ multiplex PCR; TCRdb's table is partial and in-frame only. Among 130,000 to 150,000 clones, 65% to 90% were seen once, and the ten largest hold around a sixth. The material sequenced was blood, taken from a patient whose treatment included radiotherapy and nephrectomy. This TCR was sampled from a woman in her fifties or sixties with renal cell carcinoma. The rearrangement links TRBV9 to TRBJ1-3; D is uncertain. This CDR3 reads CASSISSRVWNTIYF. In DNA form, the CDR3 reads TGTGCCAGCAGCATAAGCTCAAGGGTCTGGAACACCATATATTTT.